This TCR beta chain was obtained from a study of persistence of HIV-infected CD4 T cells. The study's findings and limits: TCR oligoclonality correlated with proviral oligoclonality in the same sorted populations.

Cells were stimulated nonspecifically with anti-CD3/anti-CD28 magnetic beads. Responding CD4+ T cells were sorted by upregulation of both CD40 ligand and CD69. This clone appeared once. Its antigen is not known. V lost 0 bases, J lost 7 bases, and 19 bases lay in between. Germline V gives CDR1 LNHNV, CDR2 YYDKDF (reference sequence). CDR3 length equals 17 residues. The libraries were made with immunoSEQ version 4 in survey mode. Clones were sequenced by immunoSEQ multiplex PCR, and TCRdb holds only the in-frame ones, with some missing. The profile shows approximately 45,000 clones, around 90% of them singletons.

The rearrangement joins TRBV15 to TRBJ1-5; D is perhaps TRBD1 (6 bases). The sample in question was CD4+ T cells sorted from PBMCs after roughly 18-hour stimulation, obtained from a patient who received antiretroviral therapy. The sequence was collected from an adult woman with HIV who was CMV-seropositive. CDR3 sequence reads: CATSRDLGARGRQPQHF. DNA for the CDR3: TGTGCCACCAGCAGAGATTTGGGGGCGCGGGGTCGACAGCCCCAGCATTTT. Supplemented by reference TRBV15 and TRBJ1-5, the full variable domain reads DAMVIQNPRYQVTQFGKPVTLSCSQTLNHNVMYWYQQKSSQAPKLLFHYYDKDFNNEADTPDNFQSRRPNTSFCFLDIRSPGLGDTAMYLCATSRDLGARGRQPQHFGDGTRLSIL.